This T cell receptor (beta chain) was captured by sequencing in a study of cytomegalovirus exposure and HLA in healthy donors. Assay used: immunoSEQ multiplex PCR; TCRdb lists only in-frame clones, some missing. The data contain more than 250,000 clones, roughly 87% of them singletons. This CDR3 contains 11 residues. With 7 bases removed from V and 5 bases from J, the gap between germline ends came to 8 bases. Germline V lookup: CDR1 LNHDA, CDR2 SQIVND (reference sequence). The chain carries TRBV19 and TRBJ2-5, with D possibly TRBD2 on 7 matching bases. The sample comprised PBMCs. This sequence was found in a woman under 40 in good health and CMV-seropositive. The CDR3 DNA is TGTGCCAGTAAGGGGGGGGAGACCCAGTACTTC. Protein product: CASKGGETQYF. Based on the CDR3 plus reference TRBV19 and TRBJ2-5, the full variable domain is DGGITQSPKYLFRKEGQNVTLSCEQNLNHDAMYWYRQDPGQGLRLIYYSQIVNDFQKGDIAEGYSVSREKKESFPLTVTSAQKNPTAFYLCASKGGETQYFGPGTRLLVL.